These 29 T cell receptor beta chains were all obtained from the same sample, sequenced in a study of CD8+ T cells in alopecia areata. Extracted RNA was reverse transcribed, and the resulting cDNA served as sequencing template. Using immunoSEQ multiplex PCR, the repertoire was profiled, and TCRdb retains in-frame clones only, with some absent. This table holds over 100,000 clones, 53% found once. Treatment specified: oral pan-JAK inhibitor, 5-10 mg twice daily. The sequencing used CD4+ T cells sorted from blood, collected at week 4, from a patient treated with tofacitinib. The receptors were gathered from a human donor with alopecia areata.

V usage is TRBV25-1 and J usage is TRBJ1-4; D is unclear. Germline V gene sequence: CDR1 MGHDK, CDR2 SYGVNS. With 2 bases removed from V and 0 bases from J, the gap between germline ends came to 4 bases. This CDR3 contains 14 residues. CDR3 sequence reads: CASSEVATNEKLFF. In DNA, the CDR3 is TGTGCCAGCAGTGAAGTGGCAACTAATGAAAAACTGTTTTTT.

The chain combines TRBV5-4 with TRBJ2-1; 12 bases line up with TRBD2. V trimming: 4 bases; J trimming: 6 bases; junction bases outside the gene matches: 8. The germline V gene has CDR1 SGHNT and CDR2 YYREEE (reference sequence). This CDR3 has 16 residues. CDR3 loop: CASSQLAGGPGNEQFF. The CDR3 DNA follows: TGTGCCAGCAGCCAGCTAGCGGGAGGGCCGGGCAATGAGCAGTTCTTC.

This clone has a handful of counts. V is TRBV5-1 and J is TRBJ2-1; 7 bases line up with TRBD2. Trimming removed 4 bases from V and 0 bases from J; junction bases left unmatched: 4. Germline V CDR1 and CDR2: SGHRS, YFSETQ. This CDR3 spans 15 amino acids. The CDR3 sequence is CASSTSSGSYNEQFF. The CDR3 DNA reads TGCGCCAGCAGCACCTCTAGCGGCTCCTACAATGAGCAGTTCTTC.

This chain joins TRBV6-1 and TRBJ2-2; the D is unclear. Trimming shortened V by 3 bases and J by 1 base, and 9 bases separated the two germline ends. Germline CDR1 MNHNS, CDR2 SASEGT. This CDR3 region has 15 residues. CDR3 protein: CASSEGIGNTGELFF. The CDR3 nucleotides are TGTGCCAGCAGTGAGGGGATAGGGAACACCGGGGAGCTGTTTTTT.

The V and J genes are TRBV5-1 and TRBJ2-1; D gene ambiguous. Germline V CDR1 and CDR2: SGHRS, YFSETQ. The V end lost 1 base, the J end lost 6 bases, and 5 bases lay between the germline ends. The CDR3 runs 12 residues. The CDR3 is CASSLSFNEQFF. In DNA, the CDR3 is TGCGCCAGCAGCTTGAGTTTCAATGAGCAGTTCTTC.

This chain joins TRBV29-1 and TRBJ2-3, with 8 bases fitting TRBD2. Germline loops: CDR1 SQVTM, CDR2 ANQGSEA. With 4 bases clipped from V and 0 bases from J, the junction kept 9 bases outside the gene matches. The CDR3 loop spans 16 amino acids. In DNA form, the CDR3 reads TGCAGCGTTGTGGGGGATAGCGGGGCTAGCACAGATACGCAGTATTTT. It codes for CSVVGDSGASTDTQYF.

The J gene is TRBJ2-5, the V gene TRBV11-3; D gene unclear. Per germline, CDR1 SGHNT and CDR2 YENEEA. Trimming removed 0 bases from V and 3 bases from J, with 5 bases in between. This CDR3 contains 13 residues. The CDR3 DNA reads TGTGCCAGCAGCTTAGATACCAAAGAGACCCAGTACTTC. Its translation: CASSLDTKETQYF. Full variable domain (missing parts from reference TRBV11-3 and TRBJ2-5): EAGVVQSPRYKIIEKKQPVAFWCNPISGHNTLYWYLQNLGQGPELLIRYENEEAVDDSQLPKDRFSAERLKGVDSTLKIQPAELGDSAVYLCASSLDTKETQYFGPGTRLLVL.

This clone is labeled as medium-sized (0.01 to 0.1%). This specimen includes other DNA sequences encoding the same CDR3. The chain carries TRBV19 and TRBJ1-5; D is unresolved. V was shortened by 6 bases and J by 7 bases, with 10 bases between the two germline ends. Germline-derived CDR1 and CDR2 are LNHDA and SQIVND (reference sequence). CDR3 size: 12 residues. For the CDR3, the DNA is TGTGCCAGTAGCAGTATGGGACAGCCCCAGCATTTT. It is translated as CASSSMGQPQHF.

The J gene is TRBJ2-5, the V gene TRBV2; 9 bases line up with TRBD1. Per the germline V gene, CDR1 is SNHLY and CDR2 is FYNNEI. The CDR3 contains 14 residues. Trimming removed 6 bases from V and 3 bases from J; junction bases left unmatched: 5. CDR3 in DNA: TGTGCCAGCAGCCCACAGGGGGCAGAAGAGACCCAGTACTTC. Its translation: CASSPQGAEETQYF.

The CDR3 sequence: CASSEGTVDGYTF. The DNA for the CDR3 is TGTGCCAGCAGTGAAGGGACAGTCGATGGCTACACCTTC. The V gene is TRBV6-1, the J gene TRBJ1-2, with D tentatively TRBD1 (6 bases). Germline values: CDR1 MNHNS, CDR2 SASEGT. This CDR3 contains 13 residues. The ends were cut back, 1 base at V and 6 bases at J, with 9 bases in the middle.

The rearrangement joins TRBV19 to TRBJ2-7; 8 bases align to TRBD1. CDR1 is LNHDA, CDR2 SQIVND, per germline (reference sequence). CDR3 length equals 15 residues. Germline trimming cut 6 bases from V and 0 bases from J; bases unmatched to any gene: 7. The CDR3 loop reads CASSEYGQGSYEQYF. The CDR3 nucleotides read TGTGCCAGTAGCGAATACGGACAGGGCTCCTACGAGCAGTACTTC.

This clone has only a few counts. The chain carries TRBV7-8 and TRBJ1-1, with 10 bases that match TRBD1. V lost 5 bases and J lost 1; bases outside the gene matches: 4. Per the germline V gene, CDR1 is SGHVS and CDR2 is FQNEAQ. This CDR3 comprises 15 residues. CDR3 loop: CASSPRDRGNTEAFF. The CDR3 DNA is TGTGCCAGCAGCCCCCGGGACAGGGGGAACACTGAAGCTTTCTTT.

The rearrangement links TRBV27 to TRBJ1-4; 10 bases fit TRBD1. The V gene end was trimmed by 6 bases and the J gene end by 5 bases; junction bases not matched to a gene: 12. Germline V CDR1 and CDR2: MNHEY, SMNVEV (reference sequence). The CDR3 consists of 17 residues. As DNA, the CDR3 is TGTGCCAGCAGCCAGACAGGGGGCGTAAGGGGGAATGAAAAACTGTTTTTT. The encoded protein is CASSQTGGVRGNEKLFF.

CDR3 loop: CASSPPAAGGNEQFF. The CDR3 DNA reads as TGTGCCAGCTCACCACCTGCGGCGGGGGGTAATGAGCAGTTCTTC. This chain joins TRBV18 and TRBJ2-1, with TRBD2 matching 8 bases. V dropped 0 bases and J dropped 7; count of bases not matched to a gene: 5. Germline values: CDR1 KGHSH, CDR2 LQKENI. The CDR3 totals 15 residues.

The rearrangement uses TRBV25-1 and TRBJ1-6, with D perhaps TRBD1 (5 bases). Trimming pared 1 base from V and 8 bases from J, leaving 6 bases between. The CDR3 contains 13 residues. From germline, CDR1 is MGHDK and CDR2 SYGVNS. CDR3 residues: CASSELGDSPLHF. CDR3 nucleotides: TGTGCCAGCAGTGAATTGGGGGATTCACCCCTCCACTTT. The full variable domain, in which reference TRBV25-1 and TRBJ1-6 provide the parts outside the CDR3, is EADIYQTPRYLVIGTGKKITLECSQTMGHDKMYWYQQDPGMELHLIHYSYGVNSTEKGDLSSESTVSRIRTEHFPLTLESARPSHTSQYLCASSELGDSPLHFGNGTRLTVT.

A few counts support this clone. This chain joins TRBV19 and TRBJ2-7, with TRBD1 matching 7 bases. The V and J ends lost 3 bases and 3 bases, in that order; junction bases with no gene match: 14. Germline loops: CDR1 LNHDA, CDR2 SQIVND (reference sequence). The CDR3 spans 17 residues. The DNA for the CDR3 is TGTGCCAGTAGTATGAGTTCGGGTTGGGACAGTTACTACGAGCAGTACTTC. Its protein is CASSMSSGWDSYYEQYF.

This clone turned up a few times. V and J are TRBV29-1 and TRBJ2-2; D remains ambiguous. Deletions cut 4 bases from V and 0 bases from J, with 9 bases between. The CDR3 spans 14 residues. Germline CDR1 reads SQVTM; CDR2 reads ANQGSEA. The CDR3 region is CSVVDGSNTGELFF. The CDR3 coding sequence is TGCAGCGTTGTTGACGGATCGAACACCGGGGAGCTGTTTTTT.

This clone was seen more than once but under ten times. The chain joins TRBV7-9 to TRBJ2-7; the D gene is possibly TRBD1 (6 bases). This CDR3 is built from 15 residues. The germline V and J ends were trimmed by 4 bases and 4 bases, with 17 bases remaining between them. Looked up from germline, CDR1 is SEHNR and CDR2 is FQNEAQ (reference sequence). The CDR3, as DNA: TGTGCCAGCAGCTCGCTCACATTAGGGGGTTACGAGCAGTACTTC. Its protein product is CASSSLTLGGYEQYF.

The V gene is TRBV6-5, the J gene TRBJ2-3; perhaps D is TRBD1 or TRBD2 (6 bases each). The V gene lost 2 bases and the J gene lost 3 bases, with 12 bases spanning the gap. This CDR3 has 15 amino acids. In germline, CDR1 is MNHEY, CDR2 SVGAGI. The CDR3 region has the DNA TGTGCCAGCAGTTACATGGGGGGCTGGACAGATACGCAGTATTTT. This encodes CASSYMGGWTDTQYF.

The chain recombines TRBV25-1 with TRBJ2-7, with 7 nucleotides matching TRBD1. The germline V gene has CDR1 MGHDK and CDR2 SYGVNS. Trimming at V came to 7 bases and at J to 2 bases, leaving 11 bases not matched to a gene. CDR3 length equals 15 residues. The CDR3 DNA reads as TGTGCCAGCATGGAGGTAAGACAGGGAACCTACGAGCAGTACTTC. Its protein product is CASMEVRQGTYEQYF.

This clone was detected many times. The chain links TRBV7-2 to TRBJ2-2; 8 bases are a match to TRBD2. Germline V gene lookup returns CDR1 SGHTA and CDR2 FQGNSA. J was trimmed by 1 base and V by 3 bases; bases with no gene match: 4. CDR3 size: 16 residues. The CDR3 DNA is TGTGCCAGCAGCTTTCCCCGGGGGGGGAACACCGGGGAGCTGTTTTTT. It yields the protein CASSFPRGGNTGELFF.

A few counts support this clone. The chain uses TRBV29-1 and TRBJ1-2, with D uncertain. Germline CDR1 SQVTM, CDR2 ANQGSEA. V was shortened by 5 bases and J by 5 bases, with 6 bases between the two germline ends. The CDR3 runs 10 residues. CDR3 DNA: TGCAGCGTTCCGGAATATGGCTACACCTTC. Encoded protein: CSVPEYGYTF.

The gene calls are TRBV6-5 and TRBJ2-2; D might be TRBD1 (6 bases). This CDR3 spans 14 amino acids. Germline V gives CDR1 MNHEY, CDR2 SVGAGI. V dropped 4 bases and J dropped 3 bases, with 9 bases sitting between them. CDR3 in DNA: TGTGCCAGCAGTTCGGACAGATACACCGGGGAGCTGTTTTTT. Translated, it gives CASSSDRYTGELFF.

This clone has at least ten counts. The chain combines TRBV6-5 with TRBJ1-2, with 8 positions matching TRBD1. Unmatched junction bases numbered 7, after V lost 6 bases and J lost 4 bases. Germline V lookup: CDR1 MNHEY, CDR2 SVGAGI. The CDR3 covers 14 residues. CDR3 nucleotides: TGTGCCAGCAGCGCGACAGGGGCCCGCTATGGCTACACCTTC. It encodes CASSATGARYGYTF.

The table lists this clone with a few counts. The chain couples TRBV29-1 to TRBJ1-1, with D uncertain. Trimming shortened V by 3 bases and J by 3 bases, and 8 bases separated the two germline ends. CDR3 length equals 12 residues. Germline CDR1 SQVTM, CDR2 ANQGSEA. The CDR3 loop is CSVEIWDTEAFF. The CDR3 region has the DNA TGCAGCGTTGAGATCTGGGACACTGAAGCTTTCTTT.

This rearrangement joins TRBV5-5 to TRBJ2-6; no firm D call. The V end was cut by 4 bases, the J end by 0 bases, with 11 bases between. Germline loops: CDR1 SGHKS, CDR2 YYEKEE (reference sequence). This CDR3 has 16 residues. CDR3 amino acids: CASSPLSSSGANVLTF. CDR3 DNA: TGTGCCAGCAGCCCCCTATCCAGCTCTGGGGCCAACGTCCTGACTTTC. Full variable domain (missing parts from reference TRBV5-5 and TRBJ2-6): DAGVTQSPTHLIKTRGQQVTLRCSPISGHKSVSWYQQVLGQGPQFIFQYYEKEERGRGNFPDRFSARQFPNYSSELNVNALLLGDSALYLCASSPLSSSGANVLTFGAGSRLTVL.

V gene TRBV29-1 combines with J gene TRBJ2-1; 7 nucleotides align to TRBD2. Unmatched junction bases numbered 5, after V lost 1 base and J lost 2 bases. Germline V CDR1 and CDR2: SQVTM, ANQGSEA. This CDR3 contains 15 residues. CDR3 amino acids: CSVEVSAGAYNEQFF. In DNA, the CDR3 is TGCAGCGTTGAAGTAAGTGCGGGAGCCTACAATGAGCAGTTCTTC.

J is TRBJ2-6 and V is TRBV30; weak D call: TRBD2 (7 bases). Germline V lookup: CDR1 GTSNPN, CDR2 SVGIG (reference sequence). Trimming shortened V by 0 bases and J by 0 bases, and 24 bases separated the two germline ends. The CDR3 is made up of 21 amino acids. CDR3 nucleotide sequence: TGTGCCTGGAGTGTCTGGGGAGGGCAGGGGACATCTAACTCTGGGGCCAACGTCCTGACTTTC. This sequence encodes CAWSVWGGQGTSNSGANVLTF.

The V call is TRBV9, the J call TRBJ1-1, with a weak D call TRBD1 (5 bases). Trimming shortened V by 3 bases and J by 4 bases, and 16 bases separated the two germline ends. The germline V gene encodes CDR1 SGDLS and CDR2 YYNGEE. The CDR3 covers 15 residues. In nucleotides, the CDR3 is TGTGCCAGCAGCGCGAACGTTGGGACCCCCACTGAAGCTTTCTTT. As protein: CASSANVGTPTEAFF.